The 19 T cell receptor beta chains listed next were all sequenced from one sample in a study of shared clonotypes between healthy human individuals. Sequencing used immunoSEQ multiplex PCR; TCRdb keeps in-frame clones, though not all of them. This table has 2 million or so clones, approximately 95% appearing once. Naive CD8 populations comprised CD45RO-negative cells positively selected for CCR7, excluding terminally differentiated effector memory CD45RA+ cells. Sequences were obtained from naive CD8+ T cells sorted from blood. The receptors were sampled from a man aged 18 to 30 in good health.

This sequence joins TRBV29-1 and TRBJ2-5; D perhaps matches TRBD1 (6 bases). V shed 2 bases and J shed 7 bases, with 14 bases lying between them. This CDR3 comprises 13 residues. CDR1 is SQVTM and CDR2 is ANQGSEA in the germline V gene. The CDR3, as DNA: TGCAGCGTTGAACTGGGGGCTGGGGGGACCCAGTACTTC. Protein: CSVELGAGGTQYF.

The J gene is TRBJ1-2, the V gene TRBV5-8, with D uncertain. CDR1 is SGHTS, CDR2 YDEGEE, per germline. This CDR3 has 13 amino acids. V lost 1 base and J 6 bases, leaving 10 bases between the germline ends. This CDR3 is CASSLFGRNGYTF. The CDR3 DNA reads TGTGCCAGCAGCTTGTTTGGAAGGAATGGCTACACCTTC.

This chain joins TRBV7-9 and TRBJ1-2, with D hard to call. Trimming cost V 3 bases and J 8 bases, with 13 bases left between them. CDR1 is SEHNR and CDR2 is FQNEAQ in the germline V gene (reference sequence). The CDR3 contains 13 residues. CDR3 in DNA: TGTGCCAGCAGCTTGGCCCTCACGGGGGGCTACACCTTC. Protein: CASSLALTGGYTF.

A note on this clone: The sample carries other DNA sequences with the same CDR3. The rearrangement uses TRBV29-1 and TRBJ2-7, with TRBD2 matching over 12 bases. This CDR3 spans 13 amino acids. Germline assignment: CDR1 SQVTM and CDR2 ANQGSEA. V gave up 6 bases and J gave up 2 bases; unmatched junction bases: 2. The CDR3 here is CSVRLAGAYEQYF. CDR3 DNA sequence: TGCAGCGTCCGACTAGCGGGGGCCTACGAGCAGTACTTC.

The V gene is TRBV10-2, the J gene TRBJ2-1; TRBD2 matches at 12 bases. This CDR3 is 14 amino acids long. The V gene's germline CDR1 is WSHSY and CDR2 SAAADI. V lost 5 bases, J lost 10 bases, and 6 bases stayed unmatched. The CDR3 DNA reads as TGCGCCAGCAGTAGACTAGCGGGAGACGACGAGCAGTTCTTC. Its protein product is CASSRLAGDDEQFF.

The CDR3 region is CASSYLAGGLSPGELFF. CDR3 nucleotides: TGTGCCAGCAGTTATCTAGCGGGGGGGCTATCCCCCGGGGAGCTGTTTTTT. The chain combines TRBV27 with TRBJ2-2; 12 nucleotides align to TRBD2. J gave up 6 bases and V 4 bases, and 9 bases lay outside the gene matches. This CDR3 region has 17 residues. Looked up from germline, CDR1 is MNHEY and CDR2 is SMNVEV (reference sequence).

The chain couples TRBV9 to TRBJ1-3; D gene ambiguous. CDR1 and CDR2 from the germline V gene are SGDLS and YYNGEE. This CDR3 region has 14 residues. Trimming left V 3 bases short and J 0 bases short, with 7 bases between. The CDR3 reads CASSGPTSGNTIYF. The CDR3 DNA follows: TGTGCCAGCAGCGGTCCGACCTCTGGAAACACCATATATTTT.

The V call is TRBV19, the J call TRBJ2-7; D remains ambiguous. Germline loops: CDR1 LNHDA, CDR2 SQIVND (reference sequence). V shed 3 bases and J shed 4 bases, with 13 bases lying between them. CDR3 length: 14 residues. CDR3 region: CASSMAPGDYEQYF. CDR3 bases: TGTGCCAGTAGTATGGCCCCTGGGGATTACGAGCAGTACTTC.

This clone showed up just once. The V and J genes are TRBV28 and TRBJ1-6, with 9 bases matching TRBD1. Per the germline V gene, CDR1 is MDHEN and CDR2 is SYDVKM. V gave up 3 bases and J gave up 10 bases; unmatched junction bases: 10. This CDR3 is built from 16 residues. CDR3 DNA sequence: TGTGCCAGCAGTTTTCTCTCGGACAGGGGCGGATCACCCCTCCACTTT. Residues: CASSFLSDRGGSPLHF. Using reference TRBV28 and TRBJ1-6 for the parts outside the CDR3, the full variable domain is DVKVTQSSRYLVKRTGEKVFLECVQDMDHENMFWYRQDPGLGLRLIYFSYDVKMKEKGDIPEGYSVSREKKERFSLILESASTNQTSMYLCASSFLSDRGGSPLHFGNGTRLTVT.

The CDR3 DNA follows: TGTGCCAGCAGCCCCGGGACTAGCGGGGGGCGCGAGCAGTACTTC. This translates into CASSPGTSGGREQYF. V usage is TRBV7-9 and J usage is TRBJ2-7, with 15 positions matching TRBD2. This CDR3 is 15 amino acids long. CDR1 is SEHNR, CDR2 FQNEAQ, per germline (reference sequence). Unmatched junction bases numbered 5, after V lost 5 bases and J lost 6 bases. Full variable domain (outside the CDR3, taken from reference TRBV7-9 and TRBJ2-7): DTGVSQNPRHKITKRGQNVTFRCDPISEHNRLYWYRQTLGQGPEFLTYFQNEAQLEKSRLLSDRFSAERPKGSFSTLEIQRTEQGDSAMYLCASSPGTSGGREQYFGPGTRLTVT.

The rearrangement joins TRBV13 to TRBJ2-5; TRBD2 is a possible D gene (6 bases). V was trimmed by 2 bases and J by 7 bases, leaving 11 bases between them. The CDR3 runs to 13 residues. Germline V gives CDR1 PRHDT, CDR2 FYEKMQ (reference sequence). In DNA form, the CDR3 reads TGTGCCAGCAGCTTATGGGAGGATCGGACCCAGTACTTC. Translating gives CASSLWEDRTQYF.

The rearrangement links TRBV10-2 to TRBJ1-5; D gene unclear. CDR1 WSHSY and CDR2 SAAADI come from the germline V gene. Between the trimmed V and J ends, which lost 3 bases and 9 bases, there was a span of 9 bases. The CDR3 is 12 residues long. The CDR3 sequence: CASSDPPTPQHF. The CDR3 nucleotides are TGCGCCAGCAGTGACCCCCCGACGCCCCAGCATTTT.

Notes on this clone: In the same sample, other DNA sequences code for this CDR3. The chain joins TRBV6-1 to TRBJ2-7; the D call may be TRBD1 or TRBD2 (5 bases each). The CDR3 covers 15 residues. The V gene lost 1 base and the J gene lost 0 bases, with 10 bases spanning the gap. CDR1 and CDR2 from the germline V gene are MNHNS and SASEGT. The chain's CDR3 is CASSEGGSSSYEQYF. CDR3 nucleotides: TGTGCCAGCAGTGAAGGGGGGTCTAGCTCCTACGAGCAGTACTTC.

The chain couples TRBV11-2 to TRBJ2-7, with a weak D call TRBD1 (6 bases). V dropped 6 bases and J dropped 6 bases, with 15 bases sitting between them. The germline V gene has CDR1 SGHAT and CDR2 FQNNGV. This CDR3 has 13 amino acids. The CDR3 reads CASRGQGPLEQYF. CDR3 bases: TGTGCCAGCAGAGGTCAGGGGCCGCTCGAGCAGTACTTC.

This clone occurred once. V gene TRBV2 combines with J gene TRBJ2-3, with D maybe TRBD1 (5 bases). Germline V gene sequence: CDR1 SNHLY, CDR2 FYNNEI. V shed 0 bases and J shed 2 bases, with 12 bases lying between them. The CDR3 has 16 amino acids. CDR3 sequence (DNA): TGTGCCAGCAGTGAAGCCGGCACGACAGTCACAGATACGCAGTATTTT. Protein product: CASSEAGTTVTDTQYF.

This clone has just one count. CDR3 coding DNA: TGTGCCAGCAGCGACGGAGTTTCCTACAATGAGCAGTTCTTC. Translating gives CASSDGVSYNEQFF. The J gene is TRBJ2-1, the V gene TRBV7-9; D not resolved. The V end lost 5 bases, the J end lost 1 base, and 9 bases lay between the germline ends. CDR1 is SEHNR and CDR2 is FQNEAQ in the germline V gene (reference sequence). The CDR3 length is 14 residues.

The CDR3 loop reads CASSQDLEGAGYNEQFF. CDR3 nucleotide sequence: TGCGCCAGCAGCCAAGATTTAGAGGGGGCGGGTTACAATGAGCAGTTCTTC. The chain is built from TRBV4-3 and TRBJ2-1; TRBD1 aligns across 7 bases. J lost 4 bases, V lost 0 bases, and 9 bases had no gene match. The germline CDR1 and CDR2 sequences are LGHNA and YSLEER. The CDR3 is 17 residues long.

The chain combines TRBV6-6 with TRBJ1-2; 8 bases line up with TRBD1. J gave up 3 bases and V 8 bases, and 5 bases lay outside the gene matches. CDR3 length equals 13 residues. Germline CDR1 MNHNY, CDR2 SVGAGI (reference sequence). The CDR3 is CASWEDRDYGYTF. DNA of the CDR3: TGTGCCAGCTGGGAGGACAGGGACTATGGCTACACCTTC.

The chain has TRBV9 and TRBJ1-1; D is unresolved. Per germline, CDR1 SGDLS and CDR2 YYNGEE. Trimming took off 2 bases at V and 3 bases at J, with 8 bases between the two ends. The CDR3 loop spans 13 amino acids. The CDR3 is CASSVVLYTEAFF. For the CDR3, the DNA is TGTGCCAGCAGCGTGGTCCTTTACACTGAAGCTTTCTTT.